What follows is one TCR beta chain and its context. Being one base from a much bigger clone, this may be a read error. The CDR3 is 12 residues long. Germline V CDR1 and CDR2: GTSNPN, SVGIG (reference sequence). The data derive from a study of regulatory T cells in long-lasting Graves disease. Library construction for TCR beta used iRepertoire HTBI primers and Arm-PCR of CDR3 regions. TCRdb itself ran the multiplex PCR reads through MiXCR, one entry per CDR3 protein. The sample records 200,000 to 250,000 distinct CDR3 sequences, about 18% being singletons. Time point noted: newly diagnosed GD, antithyroid drugs for less than 3 months. Isolated PBMC RNA provided the starting material for the TCR library. In each case, Graves' disease was diagnosed per American Thyroid Association guidelines.

Here the sequenced sample was peripheral blood mononuclear cells (PBMCs), taken at new diagnosis, from a patient treated with antithyroid drugs. The clonotype comes from a female donor with Graves disease. The rearrangement joins TRBV30 to TRBJ2-1, with TRBD2 as a possible D gene (5 bases). The J call may be mistaken, given a closer DNA end match to TRBJ2-5. CDR3 amino acids: CAWTGRGETQYF. CDR3 DNA: TGTGCCTGGACGGGGAGAGGAGAGACCCAGTACTTC.